This passage covers 20 T cell receptor beta chains from one sample sequenced in a study of cytomegalovirus exposure and HLA in healthy donors. PCR primers comprised 60 Vbeta and 13 Jbeta primers. Clones were read by immunoSEQ multiplex PCR, and TCRdb kept only the in-frame ones, dropping some. Of 130,000 to 150,000 clones in the sample, more than 60% are singletons; the top ten hold approximately 13%. Sequencing was done on a sample of PBMCs. The receptors here all came from a man aged 35 to 55 in good health and CMV-seropositive.

This chain connects TRBV5-5 to TRBJ2-1; 7 bases fit TRBD2. V trimming: 3 bases; J trimming: 8 bases; junction bases outside the gene matches: 11. The CDR3 loop spans 15 amino acids. The germline V gene has CDR1 SGHKS and CDR2 YYEKEE (reference sequence). This CDR3 reads CASSWGLPGEYEQFF. The CDR3 coding sequence is TGTGCCAGCAGCTGGGGACTACCCGGAGAATATGAGCAGTTCTTC.

This clone came up once. The chain links TRBV19 to TRBJ2-3; TRBD2 matches at 9 bases. Germline V gene sequence: CDR1 LNHDA, CDR2 SQIVND (reference sequence). The V and J ends lost 3 bases and 5 bases, in that order; junction bases with no gene match: 6. CDR3 length: 15 amino acids. The CDR3 loop is CASSILAGERDTQYF. Written as DNA, the CDR3 is TGTGCCAGTAGTATCTTAGCGGGAGAACGAGATACGCAGTATTTT.

The chain joins TRBV7-9 to TRBJ2-5, with D tentatively TRBD2 (6 bases). Judging by the DNA end, TRBJ2-7 fits better; the J call may be wrong. Germline values: CDR1 SEHNR, CDR2 FQNEAQ (reference sequence). This CDR3 is built from 13 residues. CDR3 sequence (DNA): TGTGCCAGCAGCTTAGATAGGGGAGGCGAGCAGTACTTC. It specifies CASSLDRGGEQYF.

The chain recombines TRBV5-4 with TRBJ2-7, with D tentatively TRBD2 (5 bases). V lost 5 bases and J lost 3, with 18 bases in between. CDR3 length equals 15 residues. Germline V gives CDR1 SGHNT, CDR2 YYREEE (reference sequence). For the CDR3, the DNA is TGTGCCAGCAGGGACGCGGGCGGAATGTACTACGAGCAGTACTTC. It specifies CASRDAGGMYYEQYF.

The J gene is TRBJ2-2, the V gene TRBV19, with 8 nucleotides matching TRBD1. From germline, CDR1 is LNHDA and CDR2 SQIVND (reference sequence). This CDR3 is 16 amino acids long. V gave up 2 bases and J gave up 5 bases; unmatched junction bases: 7. CDR3 protein: CASSIRTGLRTGELFF. CDR3 nucleotide sequence: TGTGCCAGTAGTATAAGGACAGGGTTACGAACCGGGGAGCTGTTTTTT.

The genes are TRBV4-3 and TRBJ1-4; D remains ambiguous. The CDR3 has 16 residues. V lost 1 base and J 0 bases, leaving 9 bases between the germline ends. The germline CDR1 and CDR2 sequences are LGHNA and YSLEER. CDR3 in DNA: TGCGCCAGCAGCCAAGGGGCTAATCCAACTAATGAAAAACTGTTTTTT. Its translation is CASSQGANPTNEKLFF.

This clone has just one count. V is TRBV4-3 and J is TRBJ1-1; possibly TRBD1 for D (6 bases). The germline gives CDR1 LGHNA, CDR2 YSLEER. CDR3 length: 15 residues. With 6 bases removed from V and 6 bases from J, the gap between germline ends came to 20 bases. CDR3 bases: TGCGCCAGCAGGACCGAAGCGCTGGCAGGGGCTGAAGCTTTCTTT. This sequence encodes CASRTEALAGAEAFF.

The gene calls are TRBV15 and TRBJ2-7, with TRBD1 matching 10 bases. Germline CDR1 and CDR2: LNHNV and YYDKDF (reference sequence). Unmatched junction bases numbered 3, after V lost 1 base and J lost 6 bases. This CDR3 region has 14 residues. The CDR3 nucleotides read TGTGCCACCAGCAGAGTTCGGACAGGGGGCGAGCAGTACTTC. Its protein product is CATSRVRTGGEQYF.

To note about this clone: Other DNA sequences in the sample encode the same CDR3. V and J are TRBV7-9 and TRBJ1-4, with D possibly matching TRBD1 (5 bases). V gave up 0 bases and J gave up 5 bases, with 7 bases separating them. From germline, CDR1 is SEHNR and CDR2 FQNEAQ (reference sequence). The CDR3 covers 14 residues. The CDR3 bases are TGTGCCAGCAGCTTAGCTCAGGGAAATGAAAAACTGTTTTTT. Its protein is CASSLAQGNEKLFF.

This chain links TRBV28 with TRBJ1-1; TRBD1 matches at 9 bases. The CDR3 is 17 amino acids. With V trimmed by 5 bases and J by 0 bases, 10 bases remained unmatched. Germline V gives CDR1 MDHEN, CDR2 SYDVKM. The CDR3 loop is CASSVPGQGRMNTEAFF. The CDR3 DNA reads as TGTGCCAGCAGTGTCCCGGGACAGGGCCGCATGAACACTGAAGCTTTCTTT.

The chain is built from TRBV28 and TRBJ1-2; 7 positions match TRBD1. This CDR3 contains 14 residues. V lost 3 bases and J lost 6; bases outside the gene matches: 7. Germline V CDR1 and CDR2: MDHEN, SYDVKM. In nucleotides, the CDR3 is TGTGCCAGCAGTTTCCTCGGACAGGCGAATGGCTACACCTTC. It translates to CASSFLGQANGYTF.

V and J are TRBV2 and TRBJ1-1; D uncertain. V lost 5 bases and J 7 bases, leaving 8 bases between the germline ends. The germline V gene encodes CDR1 SNHLY and CDR2 FYNNEI. There are 11 residues in the CDR3. CDR3 bases: TGTGCCAGCAGTCCCGGGATTGAAGCTTTCTTT. This encodes CASSPGIEAFF.

The chain employs TRBV19 and TRBJ1-2; 7 bases agree with TRBD1. J lost 4 bases, V lost 4 bases, and 12 bases had no gene match. The V gene's germline CDR1 is LNHDA and CDR2 SQIVND (reference sequence). This CDR3 is built from 16 residues. The CDR3 coding sequence is TGTGCCAGTAGTAAAGTATTGGGACAGCATTTCTATGGCTACACCTTC. Residues: CASSKVLGQHFYGYTF.

The chain joins TRBV11-2 to TRBJ2-1; 8 bases map to TRBD2. The CDR3 consists of 18 residues. J was trimmed by 4 bases and V by 5 bases; bases with no gene match: 16. CDR1 is SGHAT and CDR2 is FQNNGV in the germline V gene. The CDR3 protein is CASSTDLGLSGEYNEQFF. CDR3 DNA: TGTGCCAGCAGCACGGATTTGGGTCTTAGCGGGGAATACAATGAGCAGTTCTTC.

The V and J genes are TRBV19 and TRBJ2-7; a weak D match, TRBD2 (5 bases). This CDR3 contains 14 residues. V lost 4 bases and J 3 bases, leaving 13 bases between the germline ends. The germline CDR1 and CDR2 sequences are LNHDA and SQIVND (reference sequence). CDR3 loop: CASSSGAVIYEQYF. Written as DNA, the CDR3 is TGTGCCAGTAGTAGCGGAGCGGTTATCTACGAGCAGTACTTC.

This chain joins TRBV7-3 and TRBJ1-5, with D unclear. V was cut by 0 bases and J by 6 bases, with 6 bases left in between. Germline CDR1 is SGHTA and CDR2 is FQGTGA. This CDR3 has 13 amino acids. CDR3 in DNA: TGTGCCAGCAGCTTAACTCCTTCTCAGCCCCAGCATTTT. Its protein is CASSLTPSQPQHF.

The chain is built from TRBV15 and TRBJ1-4, with D perhaps TRBD1 (6 bases). Germline V gene lookup returns CDR1 LNHNV and CDR2 YYDKDF (reference sequence). The germline V and J ends were trimmed by 1 base and 8 bases, with 14 bases remaining between them. The CDR3 consists of 15 residues. The CDR3: CATSRAGRGSEKLFF. DNA for the CDR3: TGTGCCACCAGCAGAGCCGGAAGGGGGTCAGAAAAACTGTTTTTT. Looking up the rest from reference TRBV15 and TRBJ1-4 gives the full variable domain: DAMVIQNPRYQVTQFGKPVTLSCSQTLNHNVMYWYQQKSSQAPKLLFHYYDKDFNNEADTPDNFQSRRPNTSFCFLDIRSPGLGDTAMYLCATSRAGRGSEKLFFGSGTQLSVL.

The V call is TRBV10-3, the J call TRBJ2-7, with 12 bases that match TRBD2. Germline values: CDR1 ENHRY, CDR2 SYGVKD. V lost 6 bases and J lost 9; bases outside the gene matches: 9. The CDR3 extends over 14 amino acids. CDR3 protein: CAISPGTSGLGQYF. The CDR3 DNA reads TGTGCCATCAGCCCCGGGACTAGCGGGTTAGGGCAGTACTTC.

This clone was observed once. The rearrangement joins TRBV4-3 to TRBJ2-2, with 10 bases fitting TRBD2. Looked up from germline, CDR1 is LGHNA and CDR2 is YSLEER. V dropped 0 bases and J dropped 8; count of bases not matched to a gene: 6. The CDR3 has 16 amino acids. CDR3 sequence (DNA): TGCGCCAGCAGCCAAGATGCTAGCGGGAGAGGGGGGGAGCTGTTTTTT. Translating it yields CASSQDASGRGGELFF.

The rearrangement uses TRBV11-3 and TRBJ2-3; 9 bases agree with TRBD2. This CDR3 comprises 15 residues. The germline V gene has CDR1 SGHNT and CDR2 YENEEA. V shed 5 bases, J shed 6 bases, and the junction held 9 bases outside the gene matches. DNA for the CDR3: TGTGCCAGCAGCCCAGGGGGGGCGGGAGGGGATACGCAGTATTTT. Residues: CASSPGGAGGDTQYF.